What follows is one T cell receptor (beta chain) and its context. This CDR3 region has 14 residues. The V gene's germline CDR1 is SGDLS and CDR2 YYNGEE. The V end was cut by 7 bases, the J end by 5 bases, with 16 bases between. TCRdb re-derived calls from the RT-PCR reads in MiXCR, one entry per CDR3 protein. Altogether just under 550,000 distinct CDR3 sequences are present, roughly 25% being singletons, with the ten largest covering around 2.8%. This sample was taken from a study of response to subunit inactivated influenza vaccine. In addition, the sample was reused for a study of T cells expressing NK-cell markers. This second study says: Generation of TCR beta cDNA was performed by 5'RACE template switching incorporating UMIs. Sorted CD3+CD56+NKG2C+, CD3+CD56+NKG2C- and CD3+CD56-NKG2C+ T-cell subsets were beta-chain profiled. Seven of eight sequenced donors tested HCMV-seropositive; one tested seronegative. Several experiments employed an anti-gamma-delta TCR antibody to confine sorting to alpha-beta TCR T cells. Where several donors were concerned, these clonotypes also led the CD3+CD56-NKG2C+ fraction.

The rearrangement uses TRBV9 and TRBJ2-1; no clear D gene. The sample was CD4+ T cells sorted from PBMCs, taken 11 to 12 days after vaccination. This TCR was sampled from a man aged 50 to 59 who received an inactivated influenza vaccine. CDR3 in amino acids: CASAQRSFDNEQFF. DNA of the CDR3: TGTGCCAGCGCACAGCGAAGCTTCGACAATGAGCAGTTCTTC.